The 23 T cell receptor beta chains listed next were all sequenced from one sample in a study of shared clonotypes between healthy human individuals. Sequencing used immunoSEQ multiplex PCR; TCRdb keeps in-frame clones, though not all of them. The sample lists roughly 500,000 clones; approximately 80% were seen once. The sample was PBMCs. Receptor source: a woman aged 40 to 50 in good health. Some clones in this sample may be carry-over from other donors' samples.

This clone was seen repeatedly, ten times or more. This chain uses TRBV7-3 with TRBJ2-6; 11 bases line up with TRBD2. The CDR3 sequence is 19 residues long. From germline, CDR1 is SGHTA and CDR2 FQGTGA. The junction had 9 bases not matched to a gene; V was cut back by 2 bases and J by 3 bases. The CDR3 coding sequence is TGTGCCAGCAGCTTACAGGTAGCGGGAGGGAACCTTGGGGCCAACGTCCTGACTTTC. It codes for CASSLQVAGGNLGANVLTF.

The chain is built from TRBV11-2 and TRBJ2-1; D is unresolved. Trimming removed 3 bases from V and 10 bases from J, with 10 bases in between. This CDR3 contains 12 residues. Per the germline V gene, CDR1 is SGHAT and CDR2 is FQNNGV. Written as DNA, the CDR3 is TGTGCCAGCAGCTTTAGGGTGGGGGAGCAGTTCTTC. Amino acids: CASSFRVGEQFF.

The CDR3 nucleotides are TGTGCCAGCAGCCAGAGCGGGGTACAAGAGACCCAGTACTTC. This translates into CASSQSGVQETQYF. The rearrangement joins TRBV4-2 to TRBJ2-5; 7 nucleotides match TRBD2. The V and J ends lost 3 bases and 2 bases, in that order; junction bases with no gene match: 3. CDR3 length: 14 amino acids. The germline gives CDR1 LGHNA, CDR2 YNFKEQ.

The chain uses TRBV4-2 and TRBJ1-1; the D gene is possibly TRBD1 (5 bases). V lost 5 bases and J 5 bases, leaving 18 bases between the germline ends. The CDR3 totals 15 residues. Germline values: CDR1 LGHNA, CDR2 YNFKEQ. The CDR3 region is CASSSTGTGRTEAFF. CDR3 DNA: TGTGCCAGCAGCTCGACCGGGACCGGGAGGACTGAAGCTTTCTTT.

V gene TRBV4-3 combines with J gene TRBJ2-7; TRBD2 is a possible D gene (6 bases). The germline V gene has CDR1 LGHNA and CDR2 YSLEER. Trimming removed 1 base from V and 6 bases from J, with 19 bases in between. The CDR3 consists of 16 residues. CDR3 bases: TGCGCCAGCAGCCAAGGCCGAGCGGGTCTATCCGGCGAGCAGTACTTC. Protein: CASSQGRAGLSGEQYF.

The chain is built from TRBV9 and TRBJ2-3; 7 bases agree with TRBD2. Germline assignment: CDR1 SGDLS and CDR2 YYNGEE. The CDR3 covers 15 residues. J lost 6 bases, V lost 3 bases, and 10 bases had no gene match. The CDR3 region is CASSARWDYTDTQYF. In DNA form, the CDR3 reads TGTGCCAGCAGCGCCCGTTGGGACTACACTGATACGCAGTATTTT.

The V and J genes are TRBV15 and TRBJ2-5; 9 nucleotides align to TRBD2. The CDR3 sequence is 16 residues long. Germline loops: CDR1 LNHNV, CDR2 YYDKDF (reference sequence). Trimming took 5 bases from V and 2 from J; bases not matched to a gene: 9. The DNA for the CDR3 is TGTGCCACCAGCCACCGGGGTCTAGCGGGGCAAGAGACCCAGTACTTC. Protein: CATSHRGLAGQETQYF.

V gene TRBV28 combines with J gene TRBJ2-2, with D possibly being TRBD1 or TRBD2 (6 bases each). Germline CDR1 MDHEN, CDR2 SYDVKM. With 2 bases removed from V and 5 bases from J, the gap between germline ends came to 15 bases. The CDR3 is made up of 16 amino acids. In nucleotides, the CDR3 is TGTGCCAGCAGTTTACCCAATTGGGGGGCGACCGGGGAGCTGTTTTTT. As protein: CASSLPNWGATGELFF.

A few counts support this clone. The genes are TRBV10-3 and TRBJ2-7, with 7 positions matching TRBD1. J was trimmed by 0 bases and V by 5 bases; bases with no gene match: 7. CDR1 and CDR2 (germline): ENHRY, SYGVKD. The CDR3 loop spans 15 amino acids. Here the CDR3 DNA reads TGTGCCATCAGTACAATACAGGGGAACTCCTACGAGCAGTACTTC. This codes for CAISTIQGNSYEQYF.

The CDR3 is CAPHTRGGYETQYF. The CDR3 coding sequence is TGCGCCCCCCATACTAGAGGCGGATATGAGACCCAGTACTTC. The J gene is TRBJ2-5, the V gene TRBV10-1; D might be TRBD2 (5 bases). This CDR3 contains 14 residues. In germline, CDR1 is WNHNN, CDR2 SYGVQD (reference sequence). V was shortened by 11 bases and J by 5 bases, with 21 bases between the two germline ends.

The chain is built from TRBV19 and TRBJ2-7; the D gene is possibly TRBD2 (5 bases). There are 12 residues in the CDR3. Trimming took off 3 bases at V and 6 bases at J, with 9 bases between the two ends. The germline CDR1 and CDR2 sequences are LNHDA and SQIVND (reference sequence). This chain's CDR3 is CASSMRAGEQYF. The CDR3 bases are TGTGCCAGTAGTATGAGGGCGGGCGAGCAGTACTTC.

This chain's CDR3 is CASSQEGTQYF. CDR3 nucleotides: TGCGCCAGCAGTCAGGAGGGGACCCAGTACTTC. The gene calls are TRBV5-1 and TRBJ2-5, with D possibly being TRBD2 (6 bases). CDR3 length equals 11 residues. The V and J ends lost 5 bases and 7 bases respectively, with 9 bases between them. Germline V gene lookup returns CDR1 SGHRS and CDR2 YFSETQ.

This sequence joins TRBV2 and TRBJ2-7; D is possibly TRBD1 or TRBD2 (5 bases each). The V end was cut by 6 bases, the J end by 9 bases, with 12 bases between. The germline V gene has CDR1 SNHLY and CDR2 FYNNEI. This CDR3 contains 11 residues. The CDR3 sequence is CASRLMRGQYF. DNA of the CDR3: TGTGCCAGCAGGCTGATGAGGGGGCAGTACTTC. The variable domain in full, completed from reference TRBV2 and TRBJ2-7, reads EPEVTQTPSHQVTQMGQEVILRCVPISNHLYFYWYRQILGQKVEFLVSFYNNEISEKSEIFDDQFSVERPDGSNFTLKIRSTKLEDSAMYFCASRLMRGQYFGPGTRLTVT.

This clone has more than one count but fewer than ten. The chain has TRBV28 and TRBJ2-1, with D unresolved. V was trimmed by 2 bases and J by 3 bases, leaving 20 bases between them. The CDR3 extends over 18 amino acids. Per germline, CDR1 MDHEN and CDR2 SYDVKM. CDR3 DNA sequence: TGTGCCAGCAGTTTAAATGGGCGGAACTTCTTATTCTACAATGAGCAGTTCTTC. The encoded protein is CASSLNGRNFLFYNEQFF.

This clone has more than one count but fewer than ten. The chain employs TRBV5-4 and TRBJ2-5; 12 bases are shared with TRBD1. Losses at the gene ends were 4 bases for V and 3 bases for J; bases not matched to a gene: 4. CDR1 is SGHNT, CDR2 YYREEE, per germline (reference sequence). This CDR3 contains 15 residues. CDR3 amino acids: CASSRGTGGEETQYF. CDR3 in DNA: TGTGCCAGCAGCCGGGGGACAGGGGGCGAAGAGACCCAGTACTTC. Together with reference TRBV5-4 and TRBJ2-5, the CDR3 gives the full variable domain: ETGVTQSPTHLIKTRGQQVTLRCSSQSGHNTVSWYQQALGQGPQFIFQYYREEENGRGNFPPRFSGLQFPNYSSELNVNALELDDSALYLCASSRGTGGEETQYFGPGTRLLVL.

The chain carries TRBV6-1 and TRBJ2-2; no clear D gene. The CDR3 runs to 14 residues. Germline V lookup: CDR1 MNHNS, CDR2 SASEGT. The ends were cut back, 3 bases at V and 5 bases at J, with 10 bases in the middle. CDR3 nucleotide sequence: TGTGCCAGCAGTGACTCCGGCGTGACCGGGGAGCTGTTTTTT. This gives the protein CASSDSGVTGELFF.

The CDR3: CASSQERLADEQFF. The CDR3 nucleotides are TGTGCCAGCAGCCAAGAACGACTAGCCGATGAGCAGTTCTTC. The chain is built from TRBV4-2 and TRBJ2-1; 7 nucleotides align to TRBD2. J lost 8 bases, V lost 0 bases, and 4 bases had no gene match. The CDR3 is 14 amino acids. Germline V lookup: CDR1 LGHNA, CDR2 YNFKEQ.

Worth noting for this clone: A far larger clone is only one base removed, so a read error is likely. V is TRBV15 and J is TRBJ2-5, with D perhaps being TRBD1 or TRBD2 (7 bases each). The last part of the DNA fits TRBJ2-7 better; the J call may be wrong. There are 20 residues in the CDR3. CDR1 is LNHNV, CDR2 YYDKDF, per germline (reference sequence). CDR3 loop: CATSGDRDWGAGPHRYEQYF. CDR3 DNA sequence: TGTGCCACCAGCGGAGACAGGGATTGGGGAGCGGGACCACATCGGTACGAGCAGTACTTC.

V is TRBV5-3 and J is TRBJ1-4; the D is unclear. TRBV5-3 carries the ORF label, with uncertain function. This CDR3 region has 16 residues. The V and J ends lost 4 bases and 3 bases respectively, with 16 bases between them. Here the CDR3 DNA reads TGTGCCAGAAGCACCCCGTGGGTCTGTCCTAATGAAAAACTGTTTTTT. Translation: CARSTPWVCPNEKLFF.

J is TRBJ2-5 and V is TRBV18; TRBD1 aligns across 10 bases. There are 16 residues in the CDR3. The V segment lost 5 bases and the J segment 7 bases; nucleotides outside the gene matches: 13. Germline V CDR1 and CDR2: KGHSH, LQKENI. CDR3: CASSASGTGDRGTQYF. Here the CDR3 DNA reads TGTGCCAGCTCAGCCTCGGGGACAGGGGATAGAGGGACCCAGTACTTC.

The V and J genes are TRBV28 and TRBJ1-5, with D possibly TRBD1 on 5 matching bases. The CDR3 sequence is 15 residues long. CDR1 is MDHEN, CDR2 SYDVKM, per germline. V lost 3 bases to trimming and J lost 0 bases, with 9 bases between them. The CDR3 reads CASSFMRGSNQPQHF. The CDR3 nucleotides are TGTGCCAGCAGTTTCATGAGGGGTAGCAATCAGCCCCAGCATTTT.

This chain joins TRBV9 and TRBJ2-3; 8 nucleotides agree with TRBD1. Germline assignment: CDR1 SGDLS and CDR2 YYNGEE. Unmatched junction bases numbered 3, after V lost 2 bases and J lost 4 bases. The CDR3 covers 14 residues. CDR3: CASSVQGASDTQYF. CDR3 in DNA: TGTGCCAGCAGCGTGCAGGGGGCATCAGATACGCAGTATTTT. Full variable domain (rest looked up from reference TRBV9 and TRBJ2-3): DSGVTQTPKHLITATGQRVTLRCSPRSGDLSVYWYQQSLDQGLQFLIQYYNGEERAKGNILERFSAQQFPDLHSELNLSSLELGDSALYFCASSVQGASDTQYFGPGTRLTVL.

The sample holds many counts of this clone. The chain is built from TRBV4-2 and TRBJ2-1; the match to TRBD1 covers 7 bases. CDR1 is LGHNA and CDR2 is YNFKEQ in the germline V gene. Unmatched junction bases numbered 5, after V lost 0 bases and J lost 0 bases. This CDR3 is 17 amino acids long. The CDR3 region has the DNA TGTGCCAGCAGCCAAGACCGGGACAGCCTCTCCTACAATGAGCAGTTCTTC. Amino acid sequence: CASSQDRDSLSYNEQFF.